Each of the 11 T cell receptor beta chains below was sequenced from the same sample in a study of T cell responses to AZD1222 COVID-19 vaccine (dated by TCRdb to the early 2020s). Library prep was done by the immunoSEQ multiplex PCR assay. The table comes from immuneACCESS by way of TCRdb, which keeps in-frame sequences with V and J called. Part of the clones is missing from these tables; in studies checked, under half for an unresolved V gene and the rest for unknown reasons. The sample yields around 130,000 clones; approximately 83% were counted once. Of the sample, roughly 1.6% falls within the top ten clones. This specimen's time point label, per the study, means: baseline before first vaccination. The starting material was peripheral blood, obtained on day 0 of AZD1222 vaccination. Receptors originate from an adult in good health.

The chain recombines TRBV27 with TRBJ1-1; D gene unclear. V was clipped by 6 bases and J by 0 bases, with 14 bases between them. Germline V gene sequence: CDR1 MNHEY, CDR2 SMNVEV (reference sequence). The CDR3 contains 15 residues. CDR3 nucleotide sequence: TGTGCCAGCAGCTCGGGCGTTACCCTGAACACTGAAGCTTTCTTT. This encodes CASSSGVTLNTEAFF.

The rearrangement joins TRBV27 to TRBJ1-2; D is uncertain. Germline V CDR1 and CDR2: MNHEY, SMNVEV (reference sequence). With 3 bases removed from V and 5 bases from J, the gap between germline ends came to 16 bases. The CDR3 is made up of 15 amino acids. CDR3 sequence: CASSFSAAEVYGYTF. The CDR3 DNA reads TGTGCCAGCAGTTTCTCGGCCGCCGAGGTTTATGGCTACACCTTC.

This chain joins TRBV15 and TRBJ2-7; maybe TRBD1 (6 bases). Between the trimmed V and J ends, which lost 3 bases and 3 bases, there was a span of 15 bases. Germline CDR1 LNHNV, CDR2 YYDKDF (reference sequence). The CDR3 runs 15 residues. The CDR3 protein is CATSRDSLTHYEQYF. The CDR3 DNA reads as TGTGCCACCAGCAGGGACAGTCTTACTCACTACGAGCAGTACTTC.

The chain has TRBV6-5 and TRBJ2-7; D perhaps matches TRBD1 (5 bases). The CDR3 sequence is 13 residues long. In germline, CDR1 is MNHEY, CDR2 SVGAGI. Trimming stripped 2 bases from V and 4 bases from J, with 9 bases between. The CDR3 region has the DNA TGTGCCAGCAGTTACGGGGCCAAGTACGAGCAGTACTTC. Translating gives CASSYGAKYEQYF.

This rearrangement joins TRBV7-3 to TRBJ2-5, with 8 bases lining up with TRBD2. The CDR3 covers 15 residues. J gave up 4 bases and V 2 bases, and 6 bases lay outside the gene matches. Germline lookup yields CDR1 SGHTA and CDR2 FQGTGA. The CDR3 sequence is CASSLGTSGVETQYF. DNA for the CDR3: TGTGCCAGCAGCTTAGGAACTAGCGGCGTAGAGACCCAGTACTTC. The variable domain in full, with the rest retrieved from reference TRBV7-3 and TRBJ2-5, is GAGVSQTPSNKVTEKGKYVELRCDPISGHTALYWYRQSLGQGPEFLIYFQGTGAADDSGLPNDRFFAVRPEGSVSTLKIQRTERGDSAVYLCASSLGTSGVETQYFGPGTRLLVL.

This chain uses TRBV7-9 with TRBJ1-1; TRBD1 matches 12 bases. The CDR3 length is 16 residues. J was trimmed by 6 bases and V by 1 base; bases with no gene match: 6. From germline, CDR1 is SEHNR and CDR2 FQNEAQ (reference sequence). CDR3 nucleotide sequence: TGTGCCAGCAGCTTAGGGGGGACAGGGGGCCGACCTGAAGCTTTCTTT. Its protein product is CASSLGGTGGRPEAFF.

The chain recombines TRBV6-5 with TRBJ2-7; 9 nucleotides line up with TRBD1. The CDR3 is 13 amino acids. Losses at the gene ends were 6 bases for V and 8 bases for J; bases not matched to a gene: 8. In germline, CDR1 is MNHEY, CDR2 SVGAGI. The CDR3 DNA reads TGTGCCAGCAGCCGGGACAGGGTTTGGCAGCAGTACTTC. Amino acids: CASSRDRVWQQYF.

The CDR3 reads CASSLAEGNYGYTF. DNA of the CDR3: TGCGCCAGCAGCTTAGCGGAGGGAAACTATGGCTACACCTTC. The rearrangement links TRBV5-1 to TRBJ1-2; D is unresolved. Trimming stripped 2 bases from V and 2 bases from J, with 10 bases between. This CDR3 is 14 amino acids long. Germline V lookup: CDR1 SGHRS, CDR2 YFSETQ.

The rearrangement joins TRBV3-1 (or the pseudogene TRBV3-2) to TRBJ2-7; no clear D gene. This CDR3 is 15 amino acids long. Trimming took off 3 bases at V and 7 bases at J, with 19 bases between the two ends. CDR1 LGHDT and CDR2 YNNKEL come from the germline V gene (reference sequence). The DNA for the CDR3 is TGTGCCAGCAGCCATGCCGACGGCCGCCTTTGGGAGCAGTACTTC. It codes for CASSHADGRLWEQYF.

The rearrangement uses TRBV7-9 and TRBJ2-3; D remains unclear. The ends were cut back, 6 bases at V and 2 bases at J, with 9 bases in the middle. CDR1 SEHNR and CDR2 FQNEAQ come from the germline V gene (reference sequence). The length of the CDR3 is 13 residues. CDR3 loop: CASSPRVTDTQYF. The CDR3 DNA reads TGTGCCAGCAGTCCTAGGGTCACAGATACGCAGTATTTT.

Only a few counts were recorded for this clone. This chain uses TRBV6-5 with TRBJ2-1; D unresolved. The CDR3 has 14 amino acids. V gave up 4 bases and J gave up 2 bases, with 9 bases separating them. The germline CDR1 and CDR2 sequences are MNHEY and SVGAGI. The CDR3 bases are TGTGCCAGCAGTTGGGATTGGACCTACAATGAGCAGTTCTTC. Protein product: CASSWDWTYNEQFF.